The 15 T cell receptor beta chains in this list originate from one sample, sequenced in a study of T cells after yellow fever vaccination (dated by TCRdb to the late 2010s). Reading the label with the study, this specimen's treatment or condition is: live attenuated yellow fever vaccine strain. Libraries were prepared through 5' RACE. TCRdb records Illumina HiSeq 2500 as the sequencer. TCRdb reprocessing: public reads trimmed at Q25 with fastp, clones called with MiXCR, in-frame beta chains kept. Rows with a matching CDR3 protein are joined into one entry that keeps the most common DNA and genes. In all, the sample holds 300,000 to 400,000 distinct CDR3 sequences, and 8.5% to 10% of those were seen once. The leading ten clones occupy roughly 18% of the sample. Material: PBMCs, obtained on the day of the first yellow fever vaccination. The receptors here all came from a young man who received the YFV17D yellow fever vaccine.

This clonotype has only a few counts. V and J are TRBV6-2 or TRBV6-3 and TRBJ2-7; TRBD1 is a possible D gene (5 bases). Germline CDR1 and CDR2: MNHEY and SVGEGT. This CDR3 is 13 amino acids long. Trimming left V 6 bases short and J 0 bases short, with 9 bases between. CDR3 coding DNA: TGTGCCAGCAGACCGGACACCTCCTACGAGCAGTACGTC. It specifies CASRPDTSYEQYV.

V gene TRBV29-1 combines with J gene TRBJ1-2; TRBD1 is a possible D gene (5 bases). Trimming removed 3 bases from V and 8 bases from J, with 13 bases in between. Germline V gene sequence: CDR1 SQVTM, CDR2 ANQGSEA. This CDR3 contains 12 residues. The CDR3 nucleotides read TGCAGCGTTGATGGGGGGATTGGCGGCTACACCTTC. This translates into CSVDGGIGGYTF. The variable domain in full, completed from reference TRBV29-1 and TRBJ1-2, reads SAVISQKPSRDICQRGTSLTIQCQVDSQVTMMFWYRQQPGQSLTLIATANQGSEATYESGFVIDKFPISRPNLTFSTLTVSNMSPEDSSIYLCSVDGGIGGYTFGSGTRLTVV.

The chain recombines TRBV6-2 or TRBV6-3 with TRBJ1-6; D may be TRBD1 (5 bases). V was trimmed by 7 bases and J by 9 bases, leaving 19 bases between them. There are 15 residues in the CDR3. The germline V gene has CDR1 MNHEY and CDR2 SVGEGT. This chain's CDR3 is CASTRTGLGVSPLHF. The CDR3 nucleotides read TGTGCCAGCACGAGAACGGGGTTAGGGGTTTCACCCCTCCACTTT.

Here the CDR3 reads CASSYGRADEQYV. The CDR3 DNA reads as TGTGCCAGCAGTTATGGAAGGGCAGACGAGCAGTACGTC. The rearrangement links TRBV6-5 to TRBJ2-7; no reliable D call. The CDR3 loop spans 13 amino acids. Germline CDR1 MNHEY, CDR2 SVGAGI. Trimming pared 3 bases from V and 5 bases from J, leaving 11 bases between.

This clonotype was found a few times. The rearrangement uses TRBV10-3 and TRBJ2-4; unclear D gene. In germline, CDR1 is ENHRY, CDR2 SYGVKD. V lost 0 bases to trimming and J lost 1 base, with 7 bases between them. The CDR3 consists of 15 residues. As DNA, the CDR3 is TGTGCCATCAGTGAGTCGATGTTGGCCAAAAACATTCAGTACTTC. The encoded protein is CAISESMLAKNIQYF.

This clonotype was observed a handful of times. The V call is TRBV12-3 or TRBV12-4, the J call TRBJ2-1, with TRBD2 matching 9 bases. The V and J ends lost 6 bases and 3 bases, in that order; junction bases with no gene match: 3. The CDR3 spans 14 residues. CDR3 residues: CASSKRGDYNEQFF. Written as DNA, the CDR3 is TGTGCCAGCAGCAAGCGGGGGGACTACAATGAGCAGTTCTTC.

The chain links TRBV12-3 or TRBV12-4 to TRBJ2-3, with a tentative D call TRBD2 (6 bases). Trimming took 6 bases from V and 3 from J, leaving 19 bases between them. The CDR3 runs to 16 residues. The CDR3 DNA is TGTGCCAGCAGCCTTCCGGGAGCGATCCAGACAGATACGCAGTATTTT. This gives the protein CASSLPGAIQTDTQYF.

This chain uses TRBV7-2 with TRBJ2-7; D possibly uses TRBD1 or TRBD2 (5 bases each). Looked up from germline, CDR1 is SGHTA and CDR2 is FQGNSA. The CDR3 sequence is 17 residues long. V lost 0 bases and J lost 4, with 19 bases in between. The chain's CDR3 is CASSLAGGVRNYYEQYF. The CDR3 DNA follows: TGTGCCAGCAGCTTAGCTGGGGGAGTTAGGAATTATTACGAGCAGTACTTC. The full variable domain, in which reference TRBV7-2 and TRBJ2-7 provide the parts outside the CDR3, is GAGVSQSPSNKVTEKGKDVELRCDPISGHTALYWYRQSLGQGLEFLIYFQGNSAPDKSGLPSDRFSAERTGGSVSTLTIQRTQQEDSAVYLCASSLAGGVRNYYEQYFGPGTRLTVT.

This chain joins TRBV12-5 and TRBJ2-5; 9 bases align to TRBD1. CDR1 and CDR2 (germline): LGHNT, FRNRAP. This CDR3 has 17 residues. Germline trimming cut 1 base from V and 0 bases from J; bases unmatched to any gene: 6. The CDR3 bases are TGTGCTAGTGGTTTGGGAGTAACAGGGGGCCACCAAGAGACCCAGTACTTC. Translated, it gives CASGLGVTGGHQETQYF.

The sample holds many counts of this clonotype. Here the CDR3 reads CAPLPAGGTGELFF. CDR3 in DNA: TGTGCCCCCCTCCCCGCGGGGGGCACCGGGGAGCTGTTTTTT. The chain carries TRBV7-9 and TRBJ2-2; 8 nucleotides agree with TRBD2. V dropped 11 bases and J dropped 4; count of bases not matched to a gene: 9. Germline V gene data show CDR1 as SEHNR and CDR2 as FQNEAQ (reference sequence). The CDR3 has 14 residues. The variable domain in full, with the rest retrieved from reference TRBV7-9 and TRBJ2-2, is DTGVSQNPRHKITKRGQNVTFRCDPISEHNRLYWYRQTLGQGPEFLTYFQNEAQLEKSRLLSDRFSAERPKGSFSTLEIQRTEQGDSAMYLCAPLPAGGTGELFFGEGSRLTVL.

V and J are TRBV11-3 and TRBJ2-6, with 7 bases lining up with TRBD1. Germline loops: CDR1 SGHNT, CDR2 YENEEA. Trimming cost V 6 bases and J 3 bases; bases outside gene matches: 8. This CDR3 region has 16 residues. This chain's CDR3 is CASSSRTGLGANVLTF. The CDR3 bases are TGTGCCAGCAGTTCCCGGACAGGTCTTGGGGCCAACGTCCTGACTTTC.

The chain employs TRBV5-4 and TRBJ2-7, with 7 bases lining up with TRBD1. V shed 3 bases, J shed 5 bases, and the junction held 5 bases outside the gene matches. The CDR3 has 13 residues. Germline values: CDR1 SGHNT, CDR2 YYREEE (reference sequence). CDR3 sequence reads: CASSSQGGHEQYV. The CDR3 region has the DNA TGTGCCAGCAGCTCGCAAGGGGGCCACGAGCAGTACGTC.

This clonotype was found a few times. This chain connects TRBV24-1 to TRBJ2-3; 8 bases align to TRBD1. CDR1 is KGHDR, CDR2 SFDVKD, per germline. The CDR3 is 18 residues long. With 5 bases clipped from V and 7 bases from J, the junction kept 19 bases outside the gene matches. CDR3: CATSVAKPGGANRNTQYF. CDR3 DNA: TGTGCCACCAGTGTCGCCAAACCAGGGGGCGCGAATAGGAATACGCAGTATTTT.

This clonotype was detected only a few times. The chain uses TRBV6-2 or TRBV6-3 and TRBJ2-7, with TRBD2 as a possible D gene (6 bases). The germline V gene has CDR1 MNHEY and CDR2 SVGEGT. There are 14 residues in the CDR3. V was clipped by 3 bases and J by 6 bases, with 15 bases between them. The CDR3 here is CASSYSGTSLEQYV. The CDR3 nucleotides are TGTGCCAGCAGTTATTCCGGGACTTCCCTCGAGCAGTACGTC.

This clonotype was recorded many times. This sequence joins TRBV29-1 and TRBJ2-1; D is unresolved. CDR3 length equals 13 residues. The germline V gene encodes CDR1 SQVTM and CDR2 ANQGSEA. The V and J ends lost 1 base and 6 bases respectively, with 10 bases between them. CDR3 in amino acids: CSVEVTAPNEQFF. Here the CDR3 DNA reads TGCAGCGTTGAAGTTACGGCTCCCAATGAGCAGTTCTTC.